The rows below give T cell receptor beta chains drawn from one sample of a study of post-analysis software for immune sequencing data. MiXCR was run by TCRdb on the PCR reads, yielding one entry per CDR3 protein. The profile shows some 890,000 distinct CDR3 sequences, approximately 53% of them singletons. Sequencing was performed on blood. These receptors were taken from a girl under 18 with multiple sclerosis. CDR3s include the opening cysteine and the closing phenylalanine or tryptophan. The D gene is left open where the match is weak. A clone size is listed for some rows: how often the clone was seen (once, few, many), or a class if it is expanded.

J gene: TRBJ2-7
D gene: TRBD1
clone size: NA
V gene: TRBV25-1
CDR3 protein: CASSEYFSSTVPGQGKYF
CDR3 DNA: TGTGCCAGCAGTGAATATTTTTCCTCTACGGTCCCCGGACAGGGAAAGTACTTC

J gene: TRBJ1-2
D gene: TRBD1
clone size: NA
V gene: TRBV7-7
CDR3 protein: CASSGHHRGAIYGYTF
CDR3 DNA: TGTGCCAGCAGCGGACATCACAGGGGGGCAATCTATGGCTACACCTTC

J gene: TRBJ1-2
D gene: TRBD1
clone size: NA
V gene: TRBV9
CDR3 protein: CASRGQGGYTF
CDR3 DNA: TGTGCCAGCAGAGGACAGGGTGGCTACACCTTC

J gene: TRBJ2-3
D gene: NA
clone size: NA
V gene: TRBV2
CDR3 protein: CASSEGIGITDTQYF
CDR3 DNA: TGTGCCAGCAGTGAAGGAATAGGGATTACAGATACGCAGTATTTT

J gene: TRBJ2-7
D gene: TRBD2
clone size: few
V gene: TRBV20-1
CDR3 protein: CSAEASGTYEQYF
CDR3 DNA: TGCAGTGCTGAGGCTAGCGGTACCTACGAGCAGTACTTC

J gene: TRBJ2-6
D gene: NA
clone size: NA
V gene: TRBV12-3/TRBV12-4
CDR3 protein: CASSPSGQPFSGANVLTF
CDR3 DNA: TGTGCCAGCAGCCCTTCGGGGCAGCCCTTCTCTGGGGCCAACGTCCTGACTTTC

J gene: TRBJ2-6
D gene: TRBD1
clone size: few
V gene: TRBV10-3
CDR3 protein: CATRQGEANVLTF
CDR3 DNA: TGTGCCACCCGACAGGGCGAGGCCAACGTCCTGACTTTC

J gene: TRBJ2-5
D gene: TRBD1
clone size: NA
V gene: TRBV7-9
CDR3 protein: CASSLVQGDGETQYF
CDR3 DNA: TGTGCCAGCAGCTTAGTGCAGGGGGATGGGGAGACCCAGTACTTC

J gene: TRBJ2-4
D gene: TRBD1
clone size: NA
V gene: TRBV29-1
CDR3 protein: CSARGTGGRIQEAQYF
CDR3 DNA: TGCAGCGCCAGGGGCACAGGGGGCCGTATTCAAGAGGCCCAGTACTTC

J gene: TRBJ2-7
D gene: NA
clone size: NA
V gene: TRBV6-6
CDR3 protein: CASSYGEVSYEQYF
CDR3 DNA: TGTGCCAGCAGTTACGGGGAAGTATCCTACGAGCAGTACTTC

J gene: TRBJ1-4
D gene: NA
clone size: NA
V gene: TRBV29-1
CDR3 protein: CSVEDVEKLFF
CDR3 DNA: TGCAGCGTTGAAGATGTCGAAAAACTGTTTTTT

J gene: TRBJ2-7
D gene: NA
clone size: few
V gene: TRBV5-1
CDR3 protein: CASSPGALGGSYEQYF
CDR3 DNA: TGCGCCAGCAGCCCCGGTGCACTCGGTGGCTCCTACGAGCAGTACTTC

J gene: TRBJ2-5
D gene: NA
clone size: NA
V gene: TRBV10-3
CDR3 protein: CAISKTTEQETQYF
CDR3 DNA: TGTGCCATCAGTAAAACGACAGAGCAAGAGACCCAGTACTTC

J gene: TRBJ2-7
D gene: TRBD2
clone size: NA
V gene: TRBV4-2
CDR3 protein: CASSQGPSGSGEQYF
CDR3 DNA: TGTGCCAGCAGCCAAGGGCCTAGCGGGAGCGGAGAGCAGTACTTC

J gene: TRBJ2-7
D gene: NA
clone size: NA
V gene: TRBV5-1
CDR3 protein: CASSLGTGVRDEQYF
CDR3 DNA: TGCGCCAGCAGCTTGGGGACGGGGGTTAGGGACGAGCAGTACTTC

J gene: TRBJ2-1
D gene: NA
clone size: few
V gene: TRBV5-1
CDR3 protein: CASSLLASAMYNEQFF
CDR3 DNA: TGCGCCAGCAGCTTGCTGGCTAGCGCGATGTACAATGAGCAGTTCTTC

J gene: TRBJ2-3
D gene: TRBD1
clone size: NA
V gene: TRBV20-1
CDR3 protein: CSANPDRDGVYTQYF
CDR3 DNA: TGCAGTGCTAACCCGGACAGGGACGGGGTGTATACGCAGTATTTT

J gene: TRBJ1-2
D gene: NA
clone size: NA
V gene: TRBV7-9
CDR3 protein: CASSLSGTQGSGYTF
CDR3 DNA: TGTGCCAGCAGCTTGAGCGGGACACAAGGAAGTGGCTACACCTTC

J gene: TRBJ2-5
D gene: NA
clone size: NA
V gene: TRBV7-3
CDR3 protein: CASSLGTRRGQETQYF
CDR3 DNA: TGTGCCAGCAGCCTTGGGACTCGTCGGGGACAAGAGACCCAGTACTTC

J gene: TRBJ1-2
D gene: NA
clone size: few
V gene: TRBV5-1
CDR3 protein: CASSLEQRANYGYTF
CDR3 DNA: TGCGCCAGCAGCTTAGAACAGCGAGCTAACTATGGCTACACCTTC

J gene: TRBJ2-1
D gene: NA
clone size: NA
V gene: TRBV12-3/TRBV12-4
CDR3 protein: CASGVRVYNEQFF
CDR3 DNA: TGTGCCAGCGGAGTCCGGGTCTACAATGAGCAGTTCTTC

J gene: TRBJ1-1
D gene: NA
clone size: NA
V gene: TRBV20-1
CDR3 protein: CSSTGTDTEAFF
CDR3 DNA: TGCAGTTCAACAGGGACTGACACTGAAGCTTTCTTT

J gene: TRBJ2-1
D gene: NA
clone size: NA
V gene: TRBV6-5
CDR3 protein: CASSNAGLPYNEQFF
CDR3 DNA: TGTGCCAGCTCGAATGCGGGACTTCCCTACAATGAGCAGTTCTTC

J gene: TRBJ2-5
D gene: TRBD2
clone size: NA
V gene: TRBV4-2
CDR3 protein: CASSPTSGRAETQYF
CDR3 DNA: TGTGCCAGCAGCCCGACTAGCGGGAGGGCTGAGACCCAGTACTTC

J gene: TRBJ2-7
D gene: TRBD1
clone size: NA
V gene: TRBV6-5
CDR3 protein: CASGKMGQGAIYEQYF
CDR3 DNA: TGTGCCAGCGGCAAAATGGGGCAGGGGGCGATCTACGAGCAGTACTTC